This T cell receptor (beta chain) is drawn from a study of blood T cell repertoires in COVID-19. Study-level information: Sites in the United States, Italy and Spain provided acute and convalescent COVID-19 samples. Nucleic acid was either cDNA or gDNA, and it came from T cells, B-cell-depleted T cells, or PBMCs.

The CDR3 totals 12 residues. In germline, CDR1 is SQVTM, CDR2 ANQGSEA. The J segment lost 0 bases and the V segment lost 6 bases, leaving 2 bases of the junction unmatched. In the original analysis: Estimation of nucleated cell counts was performed using reference gene primer amplification. Clones were read by immunoSEQ multiplex PCR, and TCRdb kept only the in-frame ones, dropping some. V and J calls and clone size are copied from that table; D and trimming were computed from the DNA. The profile shows fewer than 8,000 clones, roughly nine tenths of them singletons. This TCR derives from a man aged 65 to 85 with active COVID-19. The rearrangement joins TRBV29-1 to TRBJ2-7; 7 bases agree with TRBD1. The sequenced sample consisted of peripheral blood. The CDR3 here is CSVRDSSYEQYF. In DNA, the CDR3 is TGCAGCGTCCGGGACAGCTCCTACGAGCAGTACTTC.